Described below is a single TCR beta chain sequence and its context. Its antigen is currently unknown. The data originate from a study of PD-L1 blockade in urothelial cancer. Study at large: It was at 3 weeks (second dose) and 6 weeks after treatment start that blood was analyzed. A median of about 140,000 T cells was found in the blood samples. Study results and caveats: Durable benefit accompanied greater 3-week expansion of tumor-associated blood clones.

Measured with immunoSEQ multiplex PCR; TCRdb has only the in-frame clones, and not every one. The profile shows roughly 40,000 clones, about 90% of them singletons. The V gene end was trimmed by 11 bases and the J gene end by 7 bases; junction bases not matched to a gene: 12. CDR1 and CDR2 (germline): SNHLY, FYNNEI. The CDR3 consists of 13 residues. As for time point: peripheral blood 6 weeks after treatment start. Every patient provided from 1 to 8 samples, collected pretreatment and on-treatment. The genes are TRBV2 and TRBJ2-7, with 9 positions matching TRBD1. The sequencing here drew on PBMCs, taken around atezolizumab (anti-PD-L1) treatment. This sequence was found in a man in his 70s with urothelial cancer. Here the CDR3 reads CAGPGTGNGEQYF. The DNA for the CDR3 is TGTGCCGGCCCCGGGACAGGGAATGGAGAGCAGTACTTC.